This T cell receptor (beta chain) was recovered during a study of control samples from healthy donors and cancer patients. The CDR3 loop spans 13 amino acids. Trimming cost V 10 bases and J 6 bases, with 16 bases left between them. Germline V gives CDR1 LNHDA, CDR2 SQIVND (reference sequence). Sequencing used immunoSEQ multiplex PCR; TCRdb keeps in-frame clones, though not all of them. The sample lists about 410,000 clones; 90% were seen once. V usage is TRBV19 and J usage is TRBJ1-3; D gene uncertain. Sequencing used PBMCs. This TCR was recovered from a man in his forties or fifties with head and neck cancer. The CDR3, as DNA: TGTGCCACAAACCCTCGACCTGCAAACACCATATATTTT. Its protein product is CATNPRPANTIYF.